The clone carrying this T cell receptor (beta chain) was recorded a few times. No antigen is known for it. Extraction of RNA preceded its reverse transcription into cDNA, which served as the sequencing template. This table comes from immunoSEQ multiplex PCR, and its TCRdb copy is limited to in-frame clones, with some not included. The data hold about 120,000 clones, with 53% observed a single time. Stated treatment: oral pan-JAK inhibitor, 5-10 mg twice daily. This specimen belongs to a study of CD8+ T cells in alopecia areata. Study findings and constraints: One nonresponder makes the tie between baseline CD8+ expansion and response uncertain. Shared TCR sequences were less clear between patients than in mice, possibly partly from HLA diversity.

V was shortened by 2 bases and J by 0 bases, with 12 bases between the two germline ends. The germline V gene encodes CDR1 SGDLS and CDR2 YYNGEE. The CDR3 has 16 amino acids. This specimen consisted of CD4+ T cells sorted from blood, obtained at week 4, from a patient treated with tofacitinib. J is TRBJ2-4 and V is TRBV9; D not certain. This TCR was sampled from a human donor with alopecia areata. This CDR3 reads CASSVSPTAAKNIQYF. The CDR3 DNA reads TGTGCCAGCAGCGTGAGCCCGACGGCAGCCAAAAACATTCAGTACTTC.